The clone carrying this TCR beta chain was counted between two and nine times. Method: immunoSEQ multiplex PCR; TCRdb's copy keeps in-frame clones and lacks some. This table has under 150,000 clones, roughly 71% appearing once. The V gene lost 6 bases and the J gene lost 3 bases, with 8 bases spanning the gap. The CDR3 contains 12 residues. CDR1 and CDR2 (germline): SGHAT, FQNNGV. The data are from a study of blood T cell repertoires in COVID-19. Study overall: Nucleic acid was either cDNA or gDNA, and it came from T cells, B-cell-depleted T cells, or PBMCs.

The receptor was derived from a man older than 75 with acute or convalescent COVID-19. Input material: peripheral blood. The V gene is TRBV11-2, the J gene TRBJ1-2; D is unclear. This CDR3 reads CASSREDYGYTF. Here the CDR3 DNA reads TGTGCCAGCAGTCGCGAAGACTATGGCTACACCTTC.